This T cell receptor (beta chain) was captured in a study of tissue T cells after allogeneic stem cell transplantation. CDR1 and CDR2 from the germline V gene are SGHND and FRSKSL. J was trimmed by 6 bases and V by 0 bases; bases with no gene match: 3. This CDR3 is built from 14 residues. As for this clone: The gene names here belong to mouse. Read sequence stops 1 residue before the CDR3 end, and the germline J gene provides the missing end.

Time point given: mouse harvest day 14 after allogeneic transplant. The graft held 10^6 splenic CD5+ T cells and 10^7 T-cell-depleted bone marrow cells. Assay used: immunoSEQ multiplex PCR; TCRdb lists only in-frame clones, some missing. The data contain roughly 5,000 clones, roughly 52% of them singletons. The V call is TRBV15, the J call TRBJ2-5; 7 bases are shared with TRBD2. This sequence was found in a female BALB/c mouse given C57BL/6 T cells with graft-versus-host disease after an allogeneic hematopoietic cell transplant. The sequenced material came from gut tissue. Incomplete CDR3 DNA: TGTGCCAGCAGTTTAGCTGGGGGGAGTGACACCCAGTAC. It specifies CASSLAGGSDTQY. The whole CDR3 protein is CASSLAGGSDTQYF. The full variable domain, rest sourced from reference TRBV15 and TRBJ2-5, is DAGVTQTPRHEVAEKGQTIILKCEPVSGHNDLFWYRQTKIQGLELLSYFRSKSLMEDGGAFKDRFKAEMLNSSFSTLKIQPTEPKDSAVYLCASSLAGGSDTQYFGPGTRLLVL.